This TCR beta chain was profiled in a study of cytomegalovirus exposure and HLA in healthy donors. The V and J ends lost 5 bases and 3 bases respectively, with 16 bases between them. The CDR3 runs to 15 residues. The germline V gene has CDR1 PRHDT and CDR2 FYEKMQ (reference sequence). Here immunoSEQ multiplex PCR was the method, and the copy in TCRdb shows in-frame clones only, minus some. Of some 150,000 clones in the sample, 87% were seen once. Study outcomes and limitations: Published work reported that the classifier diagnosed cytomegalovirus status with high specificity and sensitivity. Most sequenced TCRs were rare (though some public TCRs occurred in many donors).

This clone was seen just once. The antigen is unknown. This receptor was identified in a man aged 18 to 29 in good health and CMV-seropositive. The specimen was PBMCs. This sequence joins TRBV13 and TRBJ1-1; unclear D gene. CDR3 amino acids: CASSAPLGTDTEAFF. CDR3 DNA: TGTGCCAGCAGCGCTCCCTTAGGAACAGACACTGAAGCTTTCTTT. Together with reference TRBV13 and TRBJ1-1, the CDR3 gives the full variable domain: AAGVIQSPRHLIKEKRETATLKCYPIPRHDTVYWYQQGPGQDPQFLISFYEKMQSDKGSIPDRFSAQQFSDYHSELNMSSLELGDSALYFCASSAPLGTDTEAFFGQGTRLTVV.